This T cell receptor beta chain is from a study of OX40 agonist ivuxolimab in advanced cancers. Study information: Ivuxolimab, which is an agonistic anti-OX40 (CD134) antibody, was administered to the patients. Dose-escalation subjects each had hepatocellular carcinoma, melanoma, renal cell or head and neck cancer.

Here immunoSEQ multiplex PCR was the method, and the copy in TCRdb shows in-frame clones only, minus some. The sample contains some 100,000 clones, 94% of which appear only once. This TCR came from an adult with an advanced solid tumor such as melanoma, head and neck, liver or kidney cancer. This sample comprised CD4+ or CD8+ T cells sorted from blood, obtained in a trial of the OX40 agonist ivuxolimab.

The CDR3, as DNA: TGTGCCAGCAGAGCTAGGGGCAATCAGCCCCAGCATTTT. Residues: CASRARGNQPQHF. V gene TRBV27 combines with J gene TRBJ1-5; D uncertain. In germline, CDR1 is MNHEY, CDR2 SMNVEV (reference sequence). V gave up 6 bases and J gave up 2 bases, with 8 bases separating them. The CDR3 sequence is 13 residues long.